The text below deals with one TCR beta chain. The sample belongs to a study of preoperative IRX-2 immunotherapy in early breast cancer. Treatment defined: preoperative locoregional IRX-2 cytokine immunotherapy. Preoperative locoregional IRX-2 cytokine immunotherapy was tested in the phase Ib source study. Here immunoSEQ multiplex PCR was the method, and the copy in TCRdb shows in-frame clones only, minus some. The profile shows more than 25,000 clones, 80% to 90% of them singletons. V dropped 4 bases and J dropped 4 bases, with 10 bases sitting between them. Germline CDR1 and CDR2: LNHDA and SQIVND (reference sequence). CDR3 size: 14 residues.

This receptor was obtained from a human donor with breast cancer. The rearrangement links TRBV19 to TRBJ2-2; D may be TRBD1 (5 bases). Sample: lymph node tissue, taken after IRX-2 immunotherapy. The CDR3 DNA reads as TGTGCCAGTAGTAGTGACAGACTCACCGGGGAGCTGTTTTTT. Protein sequence: CASSSDRLTGELFF.